The entry below gives a single T cell receptor (beta chain) sequence along with its context. No antigen is known for it. No quality values exist for individual bases; no much larger clone is one base distant. V trim: 2 bases; J trim: 2 bases; unmatched bases: 6. CDR1 and CDR2 (SGHTS, YDEGEE) derive from the germline V gene. The CDR3, cysteine through phenylalanine, is 16 amino acids long. The entry retains the CDR3 DNA only, 48 bases that are in frame from base 1. The cohort comprised fewer than 700 healthy bone marrow donors. Cohort members were all nominally healthy when sampled, although unrecorded immune exposures were likely present. The donor was CMV seronegative and belonged to the group of around 400 seronegative cohort members. Each donor provided a peripheral blood sample, and peripheral blood mononuclear cells were used for TCR beta sequencing. Genomic DNA extraction from the blood cell samples was performed with the Qiagen DNeasy Blood Extraction Kit.

The entry originates in a study of cytomegalovirus exposure and HLA in healthy donors (dated by TCRdb to 2016 to 2017). Describing the broader study: An earlier analysis of some 600 of the donors reported 276 Gb of sequence data and roughly 120 million unique TCR beta sequences obtained from about 200 million T cells. Rather than drawing on any new phenotypic data, the later analysis identified candidate immune exposures from TCR beta sequences and the way those sequences occurred across donors. On average, 235,054 unique TCR beta nucleotide sequences were sequenced per donor among a few hundred genotyped donors of the cohort, with 15% to 20% of those sequences being non-productive. A later analysis re-analyzed previously published TCR beta repertoires from 650 to 800 donors and added high-resolution HLA genotyping to study TCR occurrence patterns. Besides the first cohort of approximately 670 subjects, a separate validation cohort made up of roughly 120 different subjects was used. The study aimed to test whether signatures of past pathogen exposure could be identified by cataloging public T cell receptors. An earlier analysis of 587 of the donors used high-throughput TCR beta sequencing to judge whether each TCR beta V gene segment behaved as functional or pseudogenic. All discovery cohort repertoires had been generated on a single sequencing platform. Of the roughly 400 genotyped donors, over 65% fell in the genetic ancestry cluster associated with self-reported Caucasian donors. High-throughput TCR immunosequencing, statistical association of individual TCRs with disease status, and machine learning were combined to predict cytomegalovirus infection status. In a later genetic analysis, genome-wide SNP genotypes for about three fifths of the roughly 670 donors were used, and that subset was treated as a discovery cohort. About five DR-DQ haplotypes were handled as single units for association and clustering because linkage in the cohort was strong. An early release that covered roughly 600 HLA-typed donors contained about 300 gigabases of sequencing data and 80 million or so unique TCR sequences. Class I and class II HLA loci were covered by the typing at four-digit resolution. Alongside the repertoire data, information on donor age, sex, ethnicity and CMV serostatus was compiled. The T cell repertoires of about 700 subjects were profiled by immunosequencing and related to cytomegalovirus serostatus. The number of donors typed differed by locus, with roughly 629-640 for A, B, C, DRB1 and DQB1, approximately 500 for DQA1, approximately 580 for DPA1, and some 450 for DPB1.

Study-level results and caveats: The study gave a list of 150 to 200 TCR beta chains associated with cytomegalovirus. Correlated functional status among segregating V segments might be attributable to linkage disequilibrium, but an unknown experimental factor could not be ruled out. According to the authors, the approach could potentially be generalized to other disease states and immunological phenotypes. Because the 87-base-pair reads could not distinguish some IMGT-functional V segments, including TRBV6-2 and TRBV6-3, those segments were excluded. A later analysis found that HLA-associated TCR beta chains were more clonally expanded and had lower generation probabilities than equally common non-associated chains. An earlier analysis of approximately 600 of the donors showed that most TCR beta V segments appeared in productive rearrangements either about 87% or about 30% of the time, which broadly matched IMGT annotations. When HLA alleles, especially DR and DQ, strongly co-occurred, attributing TCR associations to individual alleles was difficult. Because HLA typing was unavailable for some donors at each locus, only the typed subset was used in association tests. According to a later analysis, most CMV-associated TCR beta chains appeared to be HLA-restricted, and the HLA associations seemed to be driven largely by CMV exposure. A later analysis found that TCR association rates varied across HLA loci, with DRB1 alleles showing the most associated TCRs and HLA-C alleles the fewest. Presence/absence analyses assumed roughly uniform sequencing depth across donors, an assumption that may not hold. A cluster of highly shared sequence variants was judged likely to represent a technical artifact of the sequencing pipeline. In a later genetic analysis, a missense DCLRE1C variant was associated with V-gene and J-gene trimming of TCR beta chains, and the association was replicated in an independent cohort. Specific HLA alleles were associated with 15,000 to 20,000 TCR beta sequences at a false discovery rate of 0.05 in a later analysis. According to a later analysis, parvovirus B19, influenza, CMV and Epstein-Barr virus appeared linked to several top co-occurrence clusters. In both the original and validation cohorts, the classifier was reported to diagnose cytomegalovirus status with high specificity and sensitivity. Across donors, most TCR sequences were observed very rarely, whereas some public TCRs were present in many individuals. A further reported finding was that TCR beta sequences accurately predicted the HLA-A and HLA-B alleles for most subjects in the first cohort. According to a later genetic analysis, donors in an Asian-associated ancestry cluster had fewer N-insertions in productive TCRs than the approximately 690-donor mean. Immune exposure information for the cohort was limited to CMV serostatus. In vitro tests confirmed that a few of the cytomegalovirus-associated TCR beta chains recognize cytomegalovirus antigens. This cohort had only TCR beta chains sequenced, and the lack of alpha or paired-chain data limited which features could be detected. Fewer than 20 rarely observed V segments, including chromosome 9 orphons, were excluded from the earlier analysis of several hundred of the donors because counts were too low.

Library method: the immunoSEQ multiplex PCR assay. For the multiplex PCR, a mixture combining 60 forward primers for TCR Vbeta segments and 13 reverse primers for TCR Jbeta segments was used. A multiplex PCR assay on genomic DNA amplified the CDR3 region of rearranged TCR beta genes. The Illumina HiSeq System was used to sequence the amplified TCR beta libraries as 87-base-pair reads. Processing in the source paper ran as follows. A later analysis tallied 70 million to 100 million unique TCR beta chains across the 600 to 700 repertoires, and some 10 million of those chains were shared by two or more donors. Raw reads were error-corrected and collapsed into unique sequences with a nearest-neighbor algorithm that merged closely related sequences to remove PCR and sequencing errors. To assign V, D and J gene segments, CDR3 sequences were aligned to IMGT reference sequences. Each retained sequence needed at least a six-nucleotide match to both a V gene segment and a J gene segment. Rearrangements were classified as productive when the CDR3 lacked stop codons and remained in frame with V and J, and all other rearrangements were classified as non-productive. Following IMGT convention, CDR3 was defined as the stretch from the second conserved V-encoded cysteine to the conserved J-encoded phenylalanine. The earlier analysis of 500 to 650 of the donors excluded any sequence lacking an unambiguous match to a single V gene segment. In an earlier analysis of approximately 590 of the donors, a V segment was called functional when productive rearrangements were above 56.7%, and segregating when the standard deviation between donors exceeded 5%. To diagnose cytomegalovirus status from the catalog of TCR beta chain sequences, a statistical classification framework was built. V and J gene assignment, in a later analysis, came from comparing TCR nucleotide sequences with IMGT/GENE-DB human TR gene sequences. The TCRdist pipeline was used in a later analysis to assign CDR3 sequences and most-parsimonious VDJ recombination scenarios. A later analysis defined each TCR beta chain by its CDR3 amino acid sequence plus V-gene family, and excluded reads lacking a unique V-gene family. In a later analysis, around 650 highly shared, low-generation-probability nucleotide sequences were removed to address suspected cross-contamination and a sequencing artifact. In a later analysis, a clonal expansion index was calculated for each public chain from normalized within-repertoire ranks of inferred template counts. In a later analysis, generation probabilities were computed with a VDJ recombination model fitted to out-of-frame rearrangements, and the resulting probabilities were checked against IGoR. In a later analysis, hypergeometric tests were used to score TCR-TCR, TCR-HLA and TCR-CMV co-occurrence, with a repertoire-size bias correction applied to TCR pairs. In a later analysis, false discovery rates were estimated by permuting HLA or CMV assignments 20 times. In a later analysis, co-occurring TCRs were grouped using DBSCAN, with TCRdist sequence similarity added in when clustering inside HLA-allele-positive subsets. Co-occurrence clustering excluded repertoires with fewer than 30,000 or more than 120,000 public chains, plus five with anomalous nucleotide sharing. Entries here come from immuneACCESS through TCRdb and include only in-frame sequences with V and J called. Some clones fail to appear in such tables; in the studies checked, an unresolved V gene covers under half of the shortfall, and the cause of the remainder is unknown. That table is the source of V, J and clone size, and D and trimming were worked out from the DNA. This sample holds 150,000 to 200,000 clones; around 81% were observed only once. Approximately 1.5% of the sample is in the top ten clones.

Here the chain combines TRBV5-8 and TRBJ2-1; TRBD2 lines up with 8 middle nucleotides. Sequenced input: PBMCs. This TCR was sampled from a man between 40 and 49 years old in good health and CMV-seronegative. The sequence in DNA is TGTGCCAGCAGCTTAACTAGCGGTGGGACCTACAATGAGCAGTTCTTC. It translates to CASSLTSGGTYNEQFF. Where the CDR3 stops, the reference TRBV5-8 and TRBJ2-1 genes take over; the full variable domain is EAGVTQSPTHLIKTRGQQATLRCSPISGHTSVYWYQQALGLGLQFLLWYDEGEERNRGNFPPRFSGRQFPNYSSELNVNALELEDSALYLCASSLTSGGTYNEQFFGPGTRLTVL.